One sample yielded the 18 T cell receptor beta chains listed below, sequenced in a study of blood T cells in healthy people across ages. The second PCR ran roughly 7 to 11 cycles with a sample-barcoded 5' primer and J-beta primers. One entry per CDR3 protein results from TCRdb running MiXCR on the 5' RACE reads. The sample records hundreds of thousands of distinct CDR3 sequences, roughly 21% being singletons. The sequencing sample was made of blood. Receptors were obtained from a man aged 65 to 79 in good health.

The chain links TRBV12-3 or TRBV12-4 to TRBJ2-5; 9 bases map to TRBD2. V trimming: 0 bases; J trimming: 5 bases; junction bases outside the gene matches: 4. The CDR3 has 15 amino acids. CDR3 loop: CASSLARTSEETQYF. Here the CDR3 DNA reads TGTGCCAGCAGTTTAGCCAGGACTAGCGAGGAGACCCAGTACTTC.

The chain has TRBV5-1 and TRBJ1-5; D is undetermined. The CDR3 has 15 amino acids. The germline V gene has CDR1 SGHRS and CDR2 YFSETQ. V was pared by 4 bases and J by 7 bases, with 18 bases between. CDR3 sequence: CASSPWGGSGQPQHF. In nucleotides, the CDR3 is TGCGCCAGCAGCCCGTGGGGAGGGAGTGGCCAGCCCCAGCATTTT.

This clonotype was counted a few times. The chain employs TRBV7-2 and TRBJ2-5; D not resolved. This CDR3 has 15 amino acids. V was pared by 2 bases and J by 2 bases, with 12 bases between. Germline CDR1 reads SGHTA; CDR2 reads FQGNSA. The CDR3 here is CASSLRLPAQETQYF. The CDR3 DNA is TGTGCCAGCAGCTTAAGGCTGCCGGCTCAAGAGACCCAGTACTTC. The complete variable domain, with remaining parts taken from reference TRBV7-2 and TRBJ2-5, reads GAGVSQSPSNKVTEKGKDVELRCDPISGHTALYWYRQSLGQGLEFLIYFQGNSAPDKSGLPSDRFSAERTGGSVSTLTIQRTQQEDSAVYLCASSLRLPAQETQYFGPGTRLLVL.

The chain couples TRBV2 to TRBJ2-2, with D possibly matching TRBD1 (5 bases). Deletions cut 6 bases from V and 6 bases from J, with 14 bases between. This CDR3 region has 14 residues. CDR1 SNHLY and CDR2 FYNNEI come from the germline V gene. Here the CDR3 reads CASRLVVRAGELFF. DNA for the CDR3: TGTGCCAGCAGACTCGTGGTCAGGGCCGGGGAGCTGTTTTTT.

The rearrangement links TRBV4-2 to TRBJ2-5; D not resolved. The J call could be wrong; TRBJ2-1 is a better fit for the DNA end. Germline V lookup: CDR1 LGHNA, CDR2 YNFKEQ. The CDR3 loop spans 11 amino acids. The CDR3 DNA reads as TGTGCCAGCAGCCAAGAACATGAGCAGTTCTTC. Encoded protein: CASSQEHEQFF.

V is TRBV29-1 and J is TRBJ2-7; D unresolved. CDR3 length: 13 amino acids. Germline loops: CDR1 SQVTM, CDR2 ANQGSEA. Trimming removed 5 bases at V and 0 bases at J, with 11 bases between. The CDR3 loop reads CSVTPTSSYEQYF. In DNA form, the CDR3 reads TGCAGCGTTACTCCGACGAGCTCCTACGAGCAGTACTTC.

This clonotype was counted only a few times. This chain joins TRBV20-1 and TRBJ2-7; D tentatively fits TRBD1 or TRBD2 (5 bases each). The DNA end is a closer match to TRBJ2-1, so the J assignment may be wrong. The CDR3 consists of 15 residues. Germline CDR1 is DFQATT and CDR2 is SNEGSKA (reference sequence). Here the CDR3 reads CSARNGDETYNEQFF. For the CDR3, the DNA is TGCAGTGCTAGGAACGGGGACGAAACCTACAATGAGCAGTTCTTC.

This clonotype was detected a few times. The chain links TRBV20-1 to TRBJ2-1; TRBD2 matches at 11 bases. J gave up 0 bases and V 0 bases, and 7 bases lay outside the gene matches. The CDR3 totals 18 residues. CDR1 is DFQATT, CDR2 SNEGSKA, per germline (reference sequence). CDR3 DNA: TGCAGTGCTAGAGAACTAGCGGGAGTAGGTTTCTCCTACAATGAGCAGTTCTTC. It is translated as CSARELAGVGFSYNEQFF.

This clonotype was seen a handful of times. The J gene is TRBJ2-2, the V gene TRBV11-2; D is undetermined. This CDR3 is built from 14 residues. Trimming shortened V by 1 base and J by 7 bases, and 10 bases separated the two germline ends. Germline values: CDR1 SGHAT, CDR2 FQNNGV. This CDR3 reads CASSLVPQDGELFF. Written as DNA, the CDR3 is TGTGCCAGCAGCTTAGTCCCCCAGGACGGGGAGCTGTTTTTT. Looking up the rest from reference TRBV11-2 and TRBJ2-2 gives the full variable domain: EAGVAQSPRYKIIEKRQSVAFWCNPISGHATLYWYQQILGQGPKLLIQFQNNGVVDDSQLPKDRFSAERLKGVDSTLKIQPAKLEDSAVYLCASSLVPQDGELFFGEGSRLTVL.

This clonotype was observed a handful of times. The chain employs TRBV20-1 and TRBJ2-1; no clear D. The CDR3 sequence is 13 residues long. The germline V gene encodes CDR1 DFQATT and CDR2 SNEGSKA (reference sequence). V was trimmed by 1 base and J by 8 bases, leaving 12 bases between them. DNA of the CDR3: TGCAGTGCTAGAGTGGCGCCTAGGGATGAGCAGTTCTTC. Protein sequence: CSARVAPRDEQFF.

Worth noting for this clonotype: The junction differs from germline at one of its ends, possibly a read error. This chain links TRBV6-5 with TRBJ2-5; D may correspond to TRBD1 or TRBD2 (5 bases each). The CDR3 extends over 11 amino acids. Per the germline V gene, CDR1 is MNHEY and CDR2 is SVGAGI. CDR3 loop: CASSYFGGTFF. The DNA of the CDR3 is TGTGCCAGCAGTTACTTTGGGGGAACGTTCTTC.

Only a few counts were recorded for this clonotype. V gene TRBV9 combines with J gene TRBJ2-5; maybe TRBD2 (5 bases). This CDR3 is built from 15 residues. V shed 0 bases and J shed 5 bases, with 14 bases lying between them. Per the germline V gene, CDR1 is SGDLS and CDR2 is YYNGEE. CDR3 coding DNA: TGTGCCAGCAGCGTAGGTCGGGAATGGAGTGAGACCCAGTACTTC. Its protein product is CASSVGREWSETQYF.

The chain employs TRBV5-1 and TRBJ1-3, with 7 bases fitting TRBD1. V was pared by 0 bases and J by 2 bases, with 2 bases of the junction left unmatched. The CDR3 has 15 amino acids. Germline CDR1 SGHRS, CDR2 YFSETQ. CDR3 nucleotide sequence: TGCGCCAGCAGCTTGGAGGGGGCTCCTGGAAACACCATATATTTT. This translates into CASSLEGAPGNTIYF.

This clonotype was seen more than once but under ten times. The chain links TRBV24-1 to TRBJ2-5, with a tentative D call TRBD1 (5 bases). The DNA end favors TRBJ2-7, so the J call may be wrong. CDR3 size: 16 residues. Germline assignment: CDR1 KGHDR and CDR2 SFDVKD. The CDR3 protein is CATSDLYQGPNYEQYF. In DNA form, the CDR3 reads TGTGCCACCAGTGATTTGTATCAGGGTCCCAACTACGAGCAGTACTTC.

This clonotype appeared a few times. This chain connects TRBV10-2 to TRBJ2-3; perhaps TRBD2 as D (5 bases). The CDR3 has 16 residues. V was pared by 6 bases and J by 12 bases, with 28 bases between. The V gene's germline CDR1 is WSHSY and CDR2 SAAADI. The CDR3 sequence is CASRRVSGSGSPRQYF. CDR3 bases: TGCGCCAGCAGACGGGTATCGGGAAGCGGTTCGCCTCGTCAGTATTTT.

The chain joins TRBV7-9 to TRBJ1-2, with D tentatively TRBD1 (5 bases). V shed 6 bases and J shed 8 bases, with 10 bases lying between them. The CDR3 extends over 11 amino acids. Germline CDR1 and CDR2: SEHNR and FQNEAQ (reference sequence). The CDR3 DNA reads TGTGCCAGCAGGACAGAAGGCGGCTACACCTTC. It translates to CASRTEGGYTF.

The rearrangement joins TRBV27 to TRBJ2-4; D may match TRBD1 or TRBD2 (5 bases each). Germline V CDR1 and CDR2: MNHEY, SMNVEV (reference sequence). Trimming shortened V by 0 bases and J by 6 bases, and 15 bases separated the two germline ends. CDR3 length: 16 amino acids. CDR3 sequence reads: CASSLSPGRGTNIQYF. CDR3 in DNA: TGTGCCAGCAGTTTATCTCCGGGACGAGGTACAAACATTCAGTACTTC.

This clonotype was counted at least ten times. This sequence joins TRBV28 and TRBJ2-7; D is uncertain. The length of the CDR3 is 12 residues. Germline V CDR1 and CDR2: MDHEN, SYDVKM. Trimming cost V 3 bases and J 2 bases, with 5 bases left between them. The chain's CDR3 is CASSLQTYEQYF. The CDR3 DNA follows: TGTGCCAGCAGTTTGCAGACCTACGAGCAGTACTTC.